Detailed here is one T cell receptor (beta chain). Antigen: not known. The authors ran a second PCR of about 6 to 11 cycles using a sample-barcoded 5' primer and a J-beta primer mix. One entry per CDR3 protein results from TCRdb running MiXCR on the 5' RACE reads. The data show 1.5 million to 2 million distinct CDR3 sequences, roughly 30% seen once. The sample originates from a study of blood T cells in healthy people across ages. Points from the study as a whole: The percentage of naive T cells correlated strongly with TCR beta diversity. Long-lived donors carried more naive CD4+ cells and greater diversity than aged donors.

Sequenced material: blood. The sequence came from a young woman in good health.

For the CDR3, the DNA is TGTGCCAGCAGTTCCCTCAGGACGGGGAATAATGAAAAACTGTTTTTT. Protein sequence: CASSSLRTGNNEKLFF. The chain combines TRBV27 with TRBJ1-4; D ambiguous. Trimming pared 4 bases from V and 4 bases from J, leaving 16 bases between. The CDR3 covers 16 residues. Per the germline V gene, CDR1 is MNHEY and CDR2 is SMNVEV (reference sequence).